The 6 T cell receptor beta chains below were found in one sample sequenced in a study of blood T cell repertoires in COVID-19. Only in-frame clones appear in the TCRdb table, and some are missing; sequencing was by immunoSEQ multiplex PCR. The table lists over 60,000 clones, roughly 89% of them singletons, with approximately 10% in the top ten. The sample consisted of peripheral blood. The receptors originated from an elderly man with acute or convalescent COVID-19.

CDR3 in DNA: TGTGCCAGCTCACCAGCCGAACAGGGGTTCGAGCAGTACTTC. It encodes CASSPAEQGFEQYF. J is TRBJ2-7 and V is TRBV18, with 7 positions matching TRBD1. This CDR3 contains 14 residues. J lost 6 bases, V lost 2 bases, and 7 bases had no gene match. In germline, CDR1 is KGHSH, CDR2 LQKENI.

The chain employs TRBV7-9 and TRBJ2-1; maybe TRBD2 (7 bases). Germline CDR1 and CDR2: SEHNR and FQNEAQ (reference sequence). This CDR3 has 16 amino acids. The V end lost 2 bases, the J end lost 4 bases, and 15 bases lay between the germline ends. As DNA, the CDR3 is TGTGCCAGCAGCTTAAAGATGGCGGGGGCTTACAATGAGCAGTTCTTC. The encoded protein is CASSLKMAGAYNEQFF.

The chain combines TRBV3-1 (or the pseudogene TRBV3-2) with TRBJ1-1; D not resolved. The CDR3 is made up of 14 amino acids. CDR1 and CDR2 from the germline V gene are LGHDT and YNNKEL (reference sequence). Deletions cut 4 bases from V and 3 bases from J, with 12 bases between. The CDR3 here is CASSRDLGDTEAFF. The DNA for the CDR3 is TGTGCCAGCAGCCGCGACCTCGGGGACACTGAAGCTTTCTTT.

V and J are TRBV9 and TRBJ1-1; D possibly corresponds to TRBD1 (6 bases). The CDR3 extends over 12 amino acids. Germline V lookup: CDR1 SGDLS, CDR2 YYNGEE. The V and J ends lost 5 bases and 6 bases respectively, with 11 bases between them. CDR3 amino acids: CASRPTGSEAFF. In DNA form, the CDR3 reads TGTGCCAGCAGGCCTACAGGGTCTGAAGCTTTCTTT.

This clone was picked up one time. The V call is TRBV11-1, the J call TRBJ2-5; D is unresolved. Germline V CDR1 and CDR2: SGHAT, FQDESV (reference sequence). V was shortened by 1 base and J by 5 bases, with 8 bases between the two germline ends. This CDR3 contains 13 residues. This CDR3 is CASSLGGVETQYF. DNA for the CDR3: TGTGCCAGCAGCTTAGGAGGCGTTGAGACCCAGTACTTC.

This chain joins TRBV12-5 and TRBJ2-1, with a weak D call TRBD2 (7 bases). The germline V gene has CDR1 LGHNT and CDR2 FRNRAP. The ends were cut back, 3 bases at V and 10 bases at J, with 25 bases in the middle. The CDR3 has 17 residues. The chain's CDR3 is CASGFPGGGGGPREQFF. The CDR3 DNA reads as TGTGCTAGTGGTTTCCCCGGCGGGGGTGGGGGGCCAAGGGAGCAGTTCTTC.